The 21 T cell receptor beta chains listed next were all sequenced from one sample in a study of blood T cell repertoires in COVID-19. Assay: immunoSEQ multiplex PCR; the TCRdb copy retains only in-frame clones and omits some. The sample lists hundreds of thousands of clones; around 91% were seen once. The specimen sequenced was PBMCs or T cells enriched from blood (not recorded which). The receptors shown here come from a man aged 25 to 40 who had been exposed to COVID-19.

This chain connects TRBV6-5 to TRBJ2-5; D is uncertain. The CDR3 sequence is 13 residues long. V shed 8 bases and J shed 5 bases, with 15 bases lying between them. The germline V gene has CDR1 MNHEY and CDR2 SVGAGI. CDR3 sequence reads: CASSIQAPETQYF. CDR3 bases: TGTGCCAGCTCGATCCAAGCCCCCGAGACCCAGTACTTC.

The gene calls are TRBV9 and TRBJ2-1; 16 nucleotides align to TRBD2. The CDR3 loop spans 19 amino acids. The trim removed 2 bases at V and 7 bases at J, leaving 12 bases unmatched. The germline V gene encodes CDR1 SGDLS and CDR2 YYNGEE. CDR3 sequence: CASSVGTSGGAASWNEQFF. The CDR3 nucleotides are TGTGCCAGCAGCGTGGGGACTAGCGGGGGGGCCGCGAGTTGGAATGAGCAGTTCTTC.

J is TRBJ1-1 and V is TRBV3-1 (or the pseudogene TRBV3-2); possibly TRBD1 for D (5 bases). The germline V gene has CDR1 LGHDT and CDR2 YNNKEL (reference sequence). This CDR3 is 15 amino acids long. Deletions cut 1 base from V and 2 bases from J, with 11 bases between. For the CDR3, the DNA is TGTGCCAGCAGCCAAGCCACGGGGGTCAACACTGAAGCTTTCTTT. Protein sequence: CASSQATGVNTEAFF.

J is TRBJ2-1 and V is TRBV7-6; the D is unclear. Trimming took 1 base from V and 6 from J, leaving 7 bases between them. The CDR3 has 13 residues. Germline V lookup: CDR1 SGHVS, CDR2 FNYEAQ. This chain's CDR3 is CASSLGPSNEQFF. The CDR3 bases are TGTGCCAGCAGCTTAGGCCCTAGCAATGAGCAGTTCTTC.

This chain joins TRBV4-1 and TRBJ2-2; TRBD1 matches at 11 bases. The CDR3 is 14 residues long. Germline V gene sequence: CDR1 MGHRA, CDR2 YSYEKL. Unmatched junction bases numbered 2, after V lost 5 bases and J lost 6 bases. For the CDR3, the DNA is TGCGCCAGCAGCTGGGGACAGGGGGCCGGGGAGCTGTTTTTT. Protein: CASSWGQGAGELFF.

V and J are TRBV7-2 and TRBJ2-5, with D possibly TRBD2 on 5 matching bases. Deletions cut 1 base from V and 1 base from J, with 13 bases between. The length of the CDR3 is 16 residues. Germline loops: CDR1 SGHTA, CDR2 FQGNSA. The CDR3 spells CASSLGAGRIQETQYF. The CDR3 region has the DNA TGTGCCAGCAGCTTAGGGGCGGGCAGGATCCAAGAGACCCAGTACTTC.

CDR3 loop: CAWSAEGAQGWQPQHF. CDR3 coding DNA: TGTGCCTGGAGTGCCGAGGGAGCGCAGGGGTGGCAGCCCCAGCATTTT. The chain has TRBV30 and TRBJ1-5; a possible D gene is TRBD1 (6 bases). V lost 1 base, J lost 7 bases, and 20 bases lay in between. Germline V gene lookup returns CDR1 GTSNPN and CDR2 SVGIG (reference sequence). The CDR3 covers 16 residues.

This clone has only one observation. The CDR3 nucleotides are TGTGCCAGCACAACACAGGGGACGACTAATGAAAAACTGTTTTTT. This translates into CASTTQGTTNEKLFF. V and J are TRBV25-1 and TRBJ1-4, with 7 bases identical to TRBD1. J lost 2 bases, V lost 7 bases, and 7 bases had no gene match. The CDR3 loop spans 15 amino acids. Germline assignment: CDR1 MGHDK and CDR2 SYGVNS.

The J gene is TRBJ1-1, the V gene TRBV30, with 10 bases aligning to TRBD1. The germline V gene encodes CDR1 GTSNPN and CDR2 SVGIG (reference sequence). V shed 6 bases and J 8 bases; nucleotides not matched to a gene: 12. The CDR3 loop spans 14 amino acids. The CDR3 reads CACLKRTGGREAFF. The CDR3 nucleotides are TGTGCCTGCCTTAAAAGGACAGGGGGTAGGGAAGCTTTCTTT.

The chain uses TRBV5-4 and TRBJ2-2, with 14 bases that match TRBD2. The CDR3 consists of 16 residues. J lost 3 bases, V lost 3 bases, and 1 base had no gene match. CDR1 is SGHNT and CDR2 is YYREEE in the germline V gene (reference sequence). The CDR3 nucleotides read TGTGCCAGCAGCTCGGGACTAGCGGGGGACACCGGGGAGCTGTTTTTT. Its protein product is CASSSGLAGDTGELFF.

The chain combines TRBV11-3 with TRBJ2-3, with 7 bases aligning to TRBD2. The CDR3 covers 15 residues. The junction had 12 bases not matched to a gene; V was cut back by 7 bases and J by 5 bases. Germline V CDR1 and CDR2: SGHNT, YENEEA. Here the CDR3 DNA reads TGTGCCAGCACCTTCACCGGGACTAATATAGATACGCAGTATTTT. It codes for CASTFTGTNIDTQYF.

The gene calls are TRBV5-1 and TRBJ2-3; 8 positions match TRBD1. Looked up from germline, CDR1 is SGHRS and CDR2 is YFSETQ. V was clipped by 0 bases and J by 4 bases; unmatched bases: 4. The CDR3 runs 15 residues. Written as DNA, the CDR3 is TGCGCCAGCAGCTTGGGACAGGGGAGTGCAGATACGCAGTATTTT. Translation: CASSLGQGSADTQYF.

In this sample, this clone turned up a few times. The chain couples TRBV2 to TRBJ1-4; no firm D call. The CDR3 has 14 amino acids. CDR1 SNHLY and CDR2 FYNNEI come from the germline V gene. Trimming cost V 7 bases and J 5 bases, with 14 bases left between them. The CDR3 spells CASTSVGVNEKLFF. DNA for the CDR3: TGTGCCAGCACCAGCGTGGGAGTGAATGAAAAACTGTTTTTT. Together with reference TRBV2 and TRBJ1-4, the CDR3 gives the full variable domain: EPEVTQTPSHQVTQMGQEVILRCVPISNHLYFYWYRQILGQKVEFLVSFYNNEISEKSEIFDDQFSVERPDGSNFTLKIRSTKLEDSAMYFCASTSVGVNEKLFFGSGTQLSVL.

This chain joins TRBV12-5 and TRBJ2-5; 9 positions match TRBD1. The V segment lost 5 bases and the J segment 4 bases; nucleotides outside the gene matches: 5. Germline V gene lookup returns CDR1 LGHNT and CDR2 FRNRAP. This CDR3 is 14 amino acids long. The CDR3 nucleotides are TGTGCTAGTGGTCCCCCGGGACAGGGAGAGACCCAGTACTTC. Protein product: CASGPPGQGETQYF.

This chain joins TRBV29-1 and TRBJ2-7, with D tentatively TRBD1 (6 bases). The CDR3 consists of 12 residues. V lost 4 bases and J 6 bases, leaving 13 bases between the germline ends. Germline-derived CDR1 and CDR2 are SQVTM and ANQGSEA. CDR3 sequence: CSVGRGRLEQYF. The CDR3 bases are TGCAGCGTTGGCAGGGGTCGTCTCGAGCAGTACTTC.

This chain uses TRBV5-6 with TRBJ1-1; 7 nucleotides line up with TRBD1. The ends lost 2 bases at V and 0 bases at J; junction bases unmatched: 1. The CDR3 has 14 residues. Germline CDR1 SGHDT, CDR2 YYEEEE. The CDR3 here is CASSFGTVNTEAFF. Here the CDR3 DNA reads TGTGCCAGCAGCTTCGGGACAGTGAACACTGAAGCTTTCTTT.

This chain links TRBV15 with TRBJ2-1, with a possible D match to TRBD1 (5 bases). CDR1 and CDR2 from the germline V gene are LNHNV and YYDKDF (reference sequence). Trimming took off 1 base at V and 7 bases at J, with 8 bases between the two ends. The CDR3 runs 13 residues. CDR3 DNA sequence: TGTGCCACCAGCAGAGTGGGGCGGAATGAGCAGTTCTTC. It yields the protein CATSRVGRNEQFF.

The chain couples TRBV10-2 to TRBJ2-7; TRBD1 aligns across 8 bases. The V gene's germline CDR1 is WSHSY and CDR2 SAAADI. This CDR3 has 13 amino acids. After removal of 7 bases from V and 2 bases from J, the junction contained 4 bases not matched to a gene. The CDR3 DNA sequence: TGCGCCAGCATACCGGGACAGGCCTACGAGCAGTACTTC. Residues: CASIPGQAYEQYF.

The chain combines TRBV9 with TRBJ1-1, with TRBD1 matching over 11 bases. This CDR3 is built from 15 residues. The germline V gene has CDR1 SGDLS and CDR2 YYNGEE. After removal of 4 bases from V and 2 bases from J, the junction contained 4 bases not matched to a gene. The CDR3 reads CASSPGTGGNTEAFF. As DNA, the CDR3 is TGTGCCAGCAGCCCTGGGACAGGGGGAAACACTGAAGCTTTCTTT. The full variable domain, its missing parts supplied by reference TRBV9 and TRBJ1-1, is DSGVTQTPKHLITATGQRVTLRCSPRSGDLSVYWYQQSLDQGLQFLIQYYNGEERAKGNILERFSAQQFPDLHSELNLSSLELGDSALYFCASSPGTGGNTEAFFGQGTRLTVV.

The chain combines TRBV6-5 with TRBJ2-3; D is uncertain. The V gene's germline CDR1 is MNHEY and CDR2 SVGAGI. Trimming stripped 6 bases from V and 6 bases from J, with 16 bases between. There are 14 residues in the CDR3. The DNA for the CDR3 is TGTGCCAGCAGGACGGCCGGCGCCAGGGATACGCAGTATTTT. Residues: CASRTAGARDTQYF.

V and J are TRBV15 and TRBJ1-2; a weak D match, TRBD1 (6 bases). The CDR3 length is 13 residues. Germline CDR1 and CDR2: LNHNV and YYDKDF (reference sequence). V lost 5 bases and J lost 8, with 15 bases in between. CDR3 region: CATSRRRGGGYTF. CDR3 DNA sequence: TGTGCCACCAGCCGACGCAGGGGTGGCGGCTACACCTTC.